One and the same sample provided the 32 T cell receptor beta chains below, sequenced in a study of blood T cell repertoires in COVID-19 (TCRdb year 2020). Libraries were built with the immunoSEQ multiplex PCR assay. TCRdb obtained this table from immuneACCESS and retained in-frame rearrangements with V and J assigned. These tables miss some clones; where compared with another copy, unresolved V genes account for less than half of the shortfall, and the remainder is unexplained. This sample gives around 96,000 clones in total; more than 90% of them show up just once. The ten biggest clones cover around 4.7% of the sample. Sequences were obtained from peripheral blood. All receptors derive from a human donor with active COVID-19. The donor label of this sample is uncertain.

The chain couples TRBV5-1 to TRBJ1-4; possibly TRBD1 for D (5 bases). CDR1 is SGHRS and CDR2 is YFSETQ in the germline V gene. The germline V and J ends were trimmed by 0 bases and 5 bases, with 8 bases remaining between them. The CDR3 spans 14 residues. CDR3 bases: TGCGCCAGCAGCTTGGACAGGATGAATGAAAAACTGTTTTTT. It is translated as CASSLDRMNEKLFF.

Here the CDR3 reads CAKPGTDGLAGSKYEQYF. The CDR3 DNA is TGTGCCAAACCCGGGACGGATGGACTAGCGGGATCAAAATACGAGCAGTACTTC. The chain couples TRBV19 to TRBJ2-7, with TRBD2 identical over 12 bases. V lost 10 bases to trimming and J lost 4 bases; unmatched junction nucleotides: 20. Germline-derived CDR1 and CDR2 are LNHDA and SQIVND (reference sequence). This CDR3 comprises 18 residues. The whole variable domain, remainder taken from reference TRBV19 and TRBJ2-7, is DGGITQSPKYLFRKEGQNVTLSCEQNLNHDAMYWYRQDPGQGLRLIYYSQIVNDFQKGDIAEGYSVSREKKESFPLTVTSAQKNPTAFYLCAKPGTDGLAGSKYEQYFGPGTRLTVT.

V is TRBV10-3 and J is TRBJ2-3; weak D call: TRBD1 (8 bases). The germline V and J ends were trimmed by 6 bases and 3 bases, with 16 bases remaining between them. The CDR3 totals 15 residues. Looked up from germline, CDR1 is ENHRY and CDR2 is SYGVKD. The CDR3 sequence is CAISQTGEGTDTQYF. For the CDR3, the DNA is TGTGCCATCAGCCAGACAGGGGAGGGTACAGATACGCAGTATTTT.

The J gene is TRBJ1-4, the V gene TRBV5-1, with D possibly being TRBD1 (5 bases). Trimming took 5 bases from V and 8 from J, leaving 16 bases between them. This CDR3 has 14 amino acids. From germline, CDR1 is SGHRS and CDR2 YFSETQ. CDR3 sequence (DNA): TGCGCCAGCAGGTCAGGGAAAGGTAACGAAAAACTGTTTTTT. Translation gives CASRSGKGNEKLFF.

The chain employs TRBV7-9 and TRBJ2-5; perhaps TRBD2 as D (5 bases). Trimming pared 2 bases from V and 5 bases from J, leaving 15 bases between. The CDR3 extends over 15 amino acids. Looked up from germline, CDR1 is SEHNR and CDR2 is FQNEAQ (reference sequence). The CDR3 sequence: CASSLILRDGETQYF. The CDR3 region has the DNA TGTGCCAGCAGCTTAATTCTCCGGGATGGGGAGACCCAGTACTTC.

Only one count was recorded for this clone. The chain recombines TRBV3-1 (or the pseudogene TRBV3-2) with TRBJ2-1; TRBD1 is a possible D gene (5 bases). V dropped 2 bases and J dropped 0 bases, with 8 bases sitting between them. CDR1 and CDR2 from the germline V gene are LGHDT and YNNKEL (reference sequence). The length of the CDR3 is 15 residues. CDR3 sequence reads: CASSQRQSSYNEQFF. The CDR3 nucleotides are TGTGCCAGCAGCCAAAGACAGAGCTCCTACAATGAGCAGTTCTTC.

CDR3 loop: CASSTGLGHEQYF. The CDR3 nucleotides read TGTGCCAGCAGCACCGGACTAGGCCACGAGCAGTACTTC. J is TRBJ2-7 and V is TRBV12-3 or TRBV12-4, with TRBD2 matching over 7 bases. Losses at the gene ends were 6 bases for V and 5 bases for J; bases not matched to a gene: 7. The CDR3 is 13 amino acids.

The chain couples TRBV7-9 to TRBJ1-4, with 7 bases lining up with TRBD1. CDR3 length: 15 residues. Germline CDR1 is SEHNR and CDR2 is FQNEAQ (reference sequence). The trim removed 5 bases at V and 7 bases at J, leaving 10 bases unmatched. CDR3 bases: TGTGCCAGCAGCGCTCGACAGGGAATTGTTGAAAAACTGTTTTTT. This codes for CASSARQGIVEKLFF.

This clone was seen only a few times. The rearrangement joins TRBV3-1 (or the pseudogene TRBV3-2) to TRBJ1-5, with D possibly TRBD1 on 5 matching bases. Trimming cost V 3 bases and J 7 bases, with 7 bases left between them. Germline values: CDR1 LGHDT, CDR2 YNNKEL (reference sequence). This CDR3 spans 12 amino acids. CDR3 DNA: TGTGCCAGCAGCCAGTGGGGCCAGCCCCAGCATTTT. Translation gives CASSQWGQPQHF.

This rearrangement joins TRBV6-1 to TRBJ1-1; a weak D match, TRBD1 (6 bases). The CDR3 consists of 16 residues. Germline V gene sequence: CDR1 MNHNS, CDR2 SASEGT. The germline V and J ends were trimmed by 3 bases and 1 base, with 15 bases remaining between them. The CDR3 sequence is CASSDGFGGPNTEAFF. The DNA for the CDR3 is TGTGCCAGCAGTGATGGGTTTGGGGGCCCGAACACTGAAGCTTTCTTT.

The chain combines TRBV6-5 with TRBJ1-1; the D gene is possibly TRBD1 (6 bases). CDR1 and CDR2 from the germline V gene are MNHEY and SVGAGI. The CDR3 runs 14 residues. With 8 bases removed from V and 8 bases from J, the gap between germline ends came to 21 bases. CDR3 protein: CASLPPGQPSEAFF. CDR3 coding DNA: TGTGCCAGCCTCCCCCCCGGACAGCCCTCCGAAGCTTTCTTT.

This clone was seen only once. The rearrangement joins TRBV6-5 to TRBJ2-2, with 8 bases that match TRBD2. The CDR3 has 14 amino acids. The V segment lost 11 bases and the J segment 3 bases; nucleotides outside the gene matches: 8. The germline V gene encodes CDR1 MNHEY and CDR2 SVGAGI. For the CDR3, the DNA is TGTGCCGCAAGCGGGAGACTGCACACCGGGGAGCTGTTTTTT. Amino acids: CAASGRLHTGELFF.

This chain uses TRBV2 with TRBJ1-3; no firm D call. TRBJ2-2 explains the end of the DNA better; the J call may be wrong. CDR1 and CDR2 from the germline V gene are SNHLY and FYNNEI. CDR3 length: 15 residues. The CDR3 loop is CASSADARNTGELFF. The CDR3 DNA reads as TGTGCCAGCAGCGCCGATGCGCGCAACACCGGGGAGCTGTTTTTT.

The chain recombines TRBV3-1 (or the pseudogene TRBV3-2) with TRBJ2-2, with D unclear. V was trimmed by 6 bases and J by 7 bases, leaving 15 bases between them. CDR3 length: 14 residues. Germline values: CDR1 LGHDT, CDR2 YNNKEL (reference sequence). The CDR3 protein is CASRTIAPGGELFF. CDR3 nucleotides: TGTGCCAGCAGGACCATAGCTCCCGGCGGGGAGCTGTTTTTT.

V usage is TRBV1 and J usage is TRBJ2-1; the DNA was not used to check the table's D call, TRBD1. TRBV1 is marked as a pseudogene. CDR3 length equals 15 residues. CDR3 sequence (DNA): TGCACCAGCAGCCGGAGGACAGCTACCGACAATGAGCAGTTCTTC. Its protein product is CTSSRRTATDNEQFF.

The chain couples TRBV6-6 to TRBJ2-1, with D unresolved. Trimming cost V 6 bases and J 10 bases, with 7 bases left between them. This CDR3 is built from 10 residues. In germline, CDR1 is MNHNY, CDR2 SVGAGI (reference sequence). CDR3 nucleotide sequence: TGTGCCAGCAGACGGTTGGAGCAGTTCTTC. Translating it yields CASRRLEQFF.

The V call is TRBV7-2, the J call TRBJ2-1; 10 nucleotides agree with TRBD1. J was trimmed by 1 base and V by 2 bases; bases with no gene match: 2. This CDR3 contains 16 residues. The germline V gene has CDR1 SGHTA and CDR2 FQGNSA. DNA of the CDR3: TGTGCCAGCAGCTTACGGACAGGGGGTTCCTACAATGAGCAGTTCTTC. It yields the protein CASSLRTGGSYNEQFF.

This clone has only one observation. This chain connects TRBV6-2 or TRBV6-3 to TRBJ1-1; D may be TRBD1 (5 bases). V lost 1 base, J lost 1 base, and 13 bases lay in between. The CDR3 contains 16 residues. CDR1 is MNHEY, CDR2 SVGEGT, per germline. The CDR3 sequence: CASSYWQGRTNTEAFF. CDR3 DNA: TGTGCCAGCAGTTACTGGCAGGGCAGGACGAACACTGAAGCTTTCTTT.

This chain uses TRBV21-1 with TRBJ2-7; the table's D call of TRBD2 was not tested on the DNA. TRBV21-1 constitutes a pseudogene. This CDR3 has 15 residues. CDR3: CASSPWAGTNYEQYF. The DNA of the CDR3 is TGTGCCAGCAGCCCCTGGGCGGGTACCAACTACGAGCAGTACTTC.

As for this clone: The same CDR3 can be traced to other DNA sequences in this sample. V usage is TRBV28 and J usage is TRBJ2-7, with 7 bases that match TRBD2. Trimming removed 3 bases from V and 2 bases from J; junction bases left unmatched: 1. The germline CDR1 and CDR2 sequences are MDHEN and SYDVKM. The CDR3 consists of 13 residues. CDR3 sequence: CASSLGRAYEQYF. As DNA, the CDR3 is TGTGCCAGCAGTTTGGGGAGGGCCTACGAGCAGTACTTC.

The V call is TRBV6-5, the J call TRBJ1-2; tentative D call: TRBD1 (5 bases). V dropped 2 bases and J dropped 6 bases, with 10 bases sitting between them. CDR3 length: 13 amino acids. CDR1 is MNHEY, CDR2 SVGAGI, per germline. The chain's CDR3 is CASSYPGTDGYTF. CDR3 coding DNA: TGTGCCAGCAGTTACCCTGGGACTGATGGCTACACCTTC.

This chain uses TRBV5-1 with TRBJ2-1; 10 bases are shared with TRBD2. The V segment lost 2 bases and the J segment 0 bases; nucleotides outside the gene matches: 8. Looked up from germline, CDR1 is SGHRS and CDR2 is YFSETQ. This CDR3 spans 18 amino acids. CDR3 nucleotide sequence: TGCGCCAGCAGCTTCCTCCTAGCGGGGGTCAACTCCTACAATGAGCAGTTCTTC. Translating it yields CASSFLLAGVNSYNEQFF.

The rearrangement links TRBV11-2 to TRBJ1-4; 7 bases map to TRBD1. Germline V gene data show CDR1 as SGHAT and CDR2 as FQNNGV. The V gene end was trimmed by 1 base and the J gene end by 10 bases; junction bases not matched to a gene: 9. The CDR3 extends over 15 amino acids. The CDR3 loop is CASSLGRQGVGKLFF. As DNA, the CDR3 is TGTGCCAGCAGCTTAGGAAGGCAGGGGGTTGGAAAACTGTTTTTT.

The chain has TRBV7-6 and TRBJ1-3; 7 bases map to TRBD1. CDR3 length: 18 amino acids. CDR1 is SGHVS, CDR2 FNYEAQ, per germline. The J segment lost 1 base and the V segment lost 1 base, leaving 10 bases of the junction unmatched. CDR3 DNA: TGTGCCAGCAGCTTAGGGACACAGGGGTCCGGGTCTGGAAACACCATATATTTT. Amino acid sequence: CASSLGTQGSGSGNTIYF.

The chain couples TRBV4-2 to TRBJ2-3, with 7 bases that match TRBD1. The germline V gene has CDR1 LGHNA and CDR2 YNFKEQ. CDR3 size: 16 residues. J lost 0 bases, V lost 1 base, and 4 bases had no gene match. The DNA for the CDR3 is TGTGCCAGCAGCCAAGGGTCACAGGGGAGCACAGATACGCAGTATTTT. Translation gives CASSQGSQGSTDTQYF.

The genes are TRBV6-4 and TRBJ2-1; 12 positions match TRBD2. The CDR3 runs 15 residues. In germline, CDR1 is MRHNA, CDR2 SNTAGT. Germline trimming cut 5 bases from V and 7 bases from J; bases unmatched to any gene: 6. This CDR3 is CASSLGLAGLNEQFF. The CDR3 DNA follows: TGTGCCAGCAGTCTCGGACTAGCGGGATTGAATGAGCAGTTCTTC.

The chain links TRBV25-1 to TRBJ2-7, with 7 bases matching TRBD2. Germline V gene sequence: CDR1 MGHDK, CDR2 SYGVNS. Trimming removed 3 bases from V and 7 bases from J; junction bases left unmatched: 6. This CDR3 has 13 amino acids. The CDR3 protein is CASSDAGAWEQYF. The CDR3 DNA is TGTGCCAGCAGTGATGCGGGAGCGTGGGAGCAGTACTTC.

The rearrangement joins TRBV3-1 (or the pseudogene TRBV3-2) to TRBJ2-7; 12 positions agree with TRBD1. The CDR3 has 16 residues. CDR1 and CDR2 from the germline V gene are LGHDT and YNNKEL (reference sequence). With 1 base clipped from V and 2 bases from J, the junction kept 3 bases outside the gene matches. The CDR3 sequence: CASSQGGQGAPYEQYF. CDR3 bases: TGTGCCAGCAGCCAAGGGGGACAGGGGGCTCCCTACGAGCAGTACTTC.

The rearrangement joins TRBV14 to TRBJ2-1; D is possibly TRBD2 (6 bases). The CDR3 is made up of 15 amino acids. CDR1 is SGHDN and CDR2 is FVKESK in the germline V gene. Trimming took off 2 bases at V and 3 bases at J, with 11 bases between the two ends. The CDR3 DNA reads TGTGCCAGCAGCCAAATGCGGGGTCGCTACAATGAGCAGTTCTTC. Protein sequence: CASSQMRGRYNEQFF.

The chain joins TRBV14 to TRBJ1-2; 8 positions agree with TRBD1. This CDR3 has 14 residues. V dropped 5 bases and J dropped 7; count of bases not matched to a gene: 9. CDR1 and CDR2 (germline): SGHDN, FVKESK. CDR3 coding DNA: TGTGCCAGCAGCTTAGACAGGGGACTGGGTGGCTACACCTTC. It encodes CASSLDRGLGGYTF.

The V call is TRBV6-1, the J call TRBJ2-6, with 8 bases fitting TRBD2. V lost 0 bases to trimming and J lost 2 bases; unmatched junction nucleotides: 0. The CDR3 runs 16 residues. The germline V gene encodes CDR1 MNHNS and CDR2 SASEGT. The CDR3 reads CASSEAGGAGANVLTF. The CDR3 DNA sequence: TGTGCCAGCAGTGAAGCCGGGGGGGCTGGGGCCAACGTCCTGACTTTC.

This rearrangement joins TRBV6-6 to TRBJ1-1; D may be TRBD1 (5 bases). This CDR3 has 16 residues. The germline CDR1 and CDR2 sequences are MNHNY and SVGAGI (reference sequence). Trimming took off 4 bases at V and 1 base at J, with 16 bases between the two ends. DNA for the CDR3: TGTGCCAGCAGTTCATCAGGAATCCAGGGGAACACTGAAGCTTTCTTT. Translation gives CASSSSGIQGNTEAFF.